The 19 T cell receptor delta chains below were found in one sample sequenced in a study of gamma-delta chains in newborns, infants, children. TCRdb fed the reads into CATT to redo clone calling. Found here are about 3,000 delta-chain clones, about 2.6% of them singletons; the top ten hold over 5%. The sequencing sample was made of blood. Source of these receptors: a child who was a newborn, infant or young child, either healthy, febrile or measles-vaccinated (not recorded which).

This clone has a handful of counts. A much larger clone is a single base away; this may be a read error. The chain recombines TRDV2 with TRDJ1; D not certain. CDR3 length: 15 residues. Trimming took 0 bases from V and 4 from J, leaving 14 bases between them. The germline gives CDR1 GEAIGNYY, CDR2 EKD. The CDR3 loop is CACDTAGRALDKLIF. In nucleotides, the CDR3 is TGTGCCTGTGACACCGCGGGACGGGCGCTCGATAAACTCATCTTT.

This clone was seen a few times. A much larger clone lies one base from this, so it may be a read error. For the CDR3, the DNA is TGTGCCTGTGACCCCGTGATGGCCCCTCGGGATAAACTCATCTTT. This gives the protein CACDPVMAPRDKLIF. This sequence joins TRDV2 and TRDJ1; the D is unclear. This CDR3 region has 15 residues. Germline values: CDR1 GEAIGNYY, CDR2 EKD. Trimming stripped 3 bases from V and 5 bases from J, with 18 bases between.

In its sample, this clone is medium-sized. The chain recombines TRDV2 with TRDJ1, with TRDD3 matching over 13 bases. The CDR3 covers 21 residues. The J segment lost 0 bases and the V segment lost 1 base, leaving 16 bases of the junction unmatched. CDR1 and CDR2 (germline): GEAIGNYY, EKD. CDR3 DNA sequence: TGTGCCTGTGACACACTTCGTACTGGGGGATACGGGTCCCCCCACACCGATAAACTCATCTTT. As protein: CACDTLRTGGYGSPHTDKLIF.

On this clone: A far larger clone lies a single base away; this is likely a read error. This rearrangement joins TRDV2 to TRDJ1, with 13 bases identical to TRDD3. The length of the CDR3 is 18 residues. Germline V gene lookup returns CDR1 GEAIGNYY and CDR2 EKD. V gave up 4 bases and J gave up 3 bases; unmatched junction bases: 13. The CDR3 loop reads CACEPLVLGDTKADKLIF. DNA of the CDR3: TGTGCCTGTGAGCCTTTAGTACTGGGGGATACGAAGGCCGATAAACTCATCTTT.

CDR3 sequence reads: CACDTLLGNWDTRQMFF. For the CDR3, the DNA is TGTGCCTGTGACACCCTACTGGGGAACTGGGACACCCGACAGATGTTTTTC. The genes are TRDV2 and TRDJ3, with 7 positions matching TRDD3. From germline, CDR1 is GEAIGNYY and CDR2 EKD. Trimming at V came to 0 bases and at J to 3 bases, leaving 4 bases not matched to a gene. This CDR3 comprises 17 residues.

The chain links TRDV1 to TRDJ1; 9 bases map to TRDD2. This CDR3 has 16 residues. Germline V lookup: CDR1 TSWWSYY, CDR2 QGS. J gave up 13 bases and V 4 bases, and 19 bases lay outside the gene matches. CDR3 loop: CALGVPSYATRGKSIF. The CDR3, as DNA: TGTGCTCTTGGGGTCCCTTCCTACGCCACGCGCGGCAAATCCATCTTT.

As for this clone: The germline gene is not matched at one end of the junction; a read error may be the cause. The CDR3 loop reads CACDKLGDTSWDARQMFF. DNA for the CDR3: TGTGCCTGTGACAAGCTGGGGGATACGTCCTGGGACGCCCGACAGATGTTTTTC. The chain recombines TRDV2 with TRDJ3; 12 positions agree with TRDD3. Germline V gene data show CDR1 as GEAIGNYY and CDR2 as EKD. The CDR3 spans 18 residues.

This clone was counted a few times. A much larger clone lies a single base off, so this may be a read error. The sample carries other DNA sequences with the same CDR3. The V call is TRDV2, the J call TRDJ1; 11 bases align to TRDD3. After removal of 3 bases from V and 0 bases from J, the junction contained 14 bases not matched to a gene. The CDR3 totals 19 residues. Germline loops: CDR1 GEAIGNYY, CDR2 EKD. The CDR3 bases are TGTGCCTGTGACGCAATGTCCTCCCTGGGGGATACCGACACCGATAAACTCATCTTT. It encodes CACDAMSSLGDTDTDKLIF.

The chain employs TRDV2 and TRDJ1, with a tentative D call TRDD3 (6 bases). Trimming removed 3 bases from V and 10 bases from J, with 26 bases in between. This CDR3 region has 16 residues. The germline CDR1 and CDR2 sequences are GEAIGNYY and EKD. CDR3 region: CACDPLVKPGEDPLIF. In DNA form, the CDR3 reads TGTGCCTGTGACCCTTTGGTTAAGCCGGGGGAAGATCCACTCATCTTT.

By share, this clone counts as medium-sized (0.01 to 0.1%). Other nucleotide sequences from this sample produce the same CDR3. This sequence joins TRDV2 and TRDJ1; 7 bases map to TRDD3. The J segment lost 4 bases and the V segment lost 0 bases, leaving 1 base of the junction unmatched. This CDR3 is 13 amino acids long. Germline loops: CDR1 GEAIGNYY, CDR2 EKD. DNA for the CDR3: TGTGCCTGTGACACCTGGGGGAGCGATAAACTCATCTTT. It encodes CACDTWGSDKLIF.

About this clone: Germline is not matched at one junction end, which may reflect a read error. Different DNA sequences within this sample yield the same CDR3. V usage is TRDV2 and J usage is TRDJ1; 10 nucleotides agree with TRDD3. This CDR3 spans 19 amino acids. CDR1 and CDR2 from the germline V gene are GEAIGNYY and EKD. CDR3 region: CACDTVGSTGGFQDDKLIF. The CDR3 DNA follows: TGTGCCTGCGACACCGTTGGAAGTACTGGGGGATTTCAGGACGATAAACTCATCTTT.

This clone occurred a few times. The chain has TRDV2 and TRDJ1, with TRDD3 identical over 13 bases. The CDR3 is 16 amino acids. CDR1 and CDR2 from the germline V gene are GEAIGNYY and EKD. The V and J ends lost 5 bases and 3 bases, in that order; junction bases with no gene match: 8. CDR3 residues: CACGLLGDTESDKLIF. The CDR3 nucleotides read TGTGCCTGTGGCTTACTGGGGGATACGGAATCCGATAAACTCATCTTT.

This clone was observed a handful of times. Compared with germline, one end of the junction differs, possibly owing to a read error. The same CDR3 is also encoded by other DNA sequences in this sample. The V and J genes are TRDV2 and TRDJ1; 7 bases align to TRDD3. This CDR3 is built from 17 residues. Germline values: CDR1 GEAIGNYY, CDR2 EKD. CDR3 bases: TGTGCCTGTGACACCTTGGAAGCTGGATACGACACCGATAAGCTCATCTTT. This encodes CACDTLEAGYDTDKLIF.

To note about this clone: Given a much more abundant clone one base away, this may be a read error. V is TRDV2 and J is TRDJ1; a possible D gene is TRDD3 (6 bases). Germline V CDR1 and CDR2: GEAIGNYY, EKD. This CDR3 has 15 residues. V was trimmed by 2 bases and J by 0 bases, leaving 12 bases between them. CDR3 DNA: TGTGCCTGTGACAGACCGGGGGACCACACCGATAAACTCATCTTT. Encoded protein: CACDRPGDHTDKLIF.

This clone was detected a few times. This may arise from a read error, as a much more abundant clone is one base away. This chain connects TRDV2 to TRDJ1; TRDD3 might be the D (6 bases). The CDR3 is made up of 18 amino acids. Germline V gene data show CDR1 as GEAIGNYY and CDR2 as EKD. Trimming shortened V by 2 bases and J by 0 bases, and 21 bases separated the two germline ends. The CDR3 nucleotides are TGTGCCTGTGACAGCCTCTCGCATGGGGGGAGGTACACCGATAAACTCATCTTT. Its protein is CACDSLSHGGRYTDKLIF.

On this clone: This likely reflects a read error, since a far larger clone is one base away. The V call is TRDV2, the J call TRDJ1, with D hard to call. CDR1 is GEAIGNYY, CDR2 EKD, per germline. CDR3 length equals 16 residues. CDR3 region: CACDTVTAAGSDKPIF. CDR3 DNA sequence: TGTGCCTGTGACACCGTGACGGCCGCCGGTAGCGATAAACCCATCTTT.

This clone was observed a handful of times. A read error may be the cause here, since a much bigger clone is one base away. The chain couples TRDV2 to TRDJ3, with TRDD3 matching over 7 bases. This CDR3 contains 18 residues. Looked up from germline, CDR1 is GEAIGNYY and CDR2 is EKD. This CDR3 is CACGTTGASSWDTRQMFF. The DNA for the CDR3 is TGTGCCTGTGGCACCACTGGGGCGAGCTCCTGGGACACCCGACAGATGTTTTTC.

This clone has more than one count but fewer than ten. A read error is possible here, since a much larger clone lies one base away. This sequence joins TRDV2 and TRDJ1; 7 nucleotides line up with TRDD3. This CDR3 is 15 amino acids long. Germline values: CDR1 GEAIGNYY, CDR2 EKD. The CDR3 loop reads CACVPLVGDTVKLIF. In DNA, the CDR3 is TGTGCCTGCGTACCGTTAGTGGGGGACACCGTTAAACTCATCTTT.

This clone has a handful of counts. It may be a read error: a sequence one base away is much more abundant. The rearrangement links TRDV2 to TRDJ3, with 8 bases fitting TRDD3. CDR1 GEAIGNYY and CDR2 EKD come from the germline V gene. This CDR3 has 19 residues. Here the CDR3 DNA reads TGTGCCTGTGACACCGTACTGGGGGTAAGCTCCTGGGACACCCGACTGATGTTTTTC. Its protein product is CACDTVLGVSSWDTRLMFF.